This T cell receptor (beta chain) was sequenced for a study of siplizumab effects on memory and regulatory T cells (dated by TCRdb to about 2019). About the investigation overall: The study examined how the anti-CD2 antibody siplizumab affects alloreactive T-cell subsets in allogeneic mixed lymphocyte reactions built from human PBMCs.

Libraries were constructed by the immunoSEQ multiplex PCR assay. The deep sequencing platform assayed some 90,000 TCR templates per sample. Genomic DNA extracted from sorted T cells was the material used for TCRbeta CDR3 sequencing. Regarding the original processing steps: The R programming language was used for the clonal analysis of the TCRbeta CDR3 data. Unstimulated samples were compared with post-reaction CFSE-low samples to define alloreactive CD4+ and CD8+ clones. Alloreactive CD4+ clones were assigned to regulatory or non-regulatory origin by matching sequences to sorted unstimulated Treg and non-Treg repertoires. Drawn from immuneACCESS, this table holds only the in-frame rearrangements with V and J called that TCRdb kept. Clones are partly lost; checked studies trace under half to an unresolved V gene and leave the rest unexplained. V and J calls and clone size are as listed in that table; D and trimming were resolved from the DNA. The sample profile shows tens of thousands of clones; around nine tenths of them were found once. The ten largest account for about 1.5% of the sample.

Points on this clone: It lacks a known antigen. No much larger clone exists at a distance of one base, and base qualities are not known.

Sorted unstimulated T cells and proliferating T cells recovered from mixed lymphocyte reactions underwent TCRbeta CDR3 sequencing. Fresh whole blood from roughly ten HLA-typed healthy donors served as the source for isolating PBMCs. To map where alloreactive clones came from, CD4+ regulatory T cells in the unstimulated state were FACS-sorted. The investigation overall reported the following: In reactions with siplizumab, an average of approximately 69% of mappable alloreactive CD4+ clones were Treg-derived, compared with roughly 27% in control reactions. Because sequences below about 10^-5 frequency were poorly captured, only a minor fraction of alloreactive clones could be mapped to unstimulated subsets. Whether proliferating Tregs from siplizumab cultures actually had suppressive function was not functionally confirmed. The cumulative frequency of alloreactive sequences traceable to unstimulated CD4+ memory T cells was significantly reduced by siplizumab. For roughly 75-95% of proliferating CD4+ or CD8+ clones, no naive or memory phenotype could be assigned. Unstimulated naive T cells appeared to be more diverse than memory T cells, and naive cells seemed to make a substantial contribution to the alloresponse.

From the germline V gene, CDR1 is SGDLS and CDR2 is YYNGEE. V and J are trimmed by 0 bases and 2 bases, and the gene matches miss 14 bases of the junction. The CDR3 goes from the cysteine to the phenylalanine over 20 residues. Only the CDR3 DNA is retained, 60 bases long and in frame from the first base. The receptor's source is a human donor in good health. The specimen was Tregs sorted from blood. The chain is encoded by TRBV9 joined to TRBJ2-7; 13 bases in between match TRBD2. The nucleotides read TGTGCCAGCAGCGTAGGGCTCCACGGACTAGCGGGAGTCCAGCCCTACGAGCAGTACTTC. It codes for CASSVGLHGLAGVQPYEQYF.